This TCR beta chain was found in a study of CD8 T cells in Susac syndrome. Sequencing of TCR beta drew on CD8+ and CD4+ T cells from blood. Random hexamers primed reverse transcription of about 0.5 to 1 ug RNA. TCR beta CDR3 was amplified by immunoSEQ covering 54 Vbeta and 13 Jbeta. MiXCR, run by TCRdb on the immunoSEQ multiplex PCR reads, gives a single entry per CDR3 protein. The data contain 160,000 or so distinct CDR3 sequences, approximately 94% of them singletons. Trimming took off 3 bases at V and 8 bases at J, with 4 bases between the two ends. Germline V CDR1 and CDR2: KGHDR, SFDVKD. This CDR3 comprises 11 residues.

This TCR was sampled from a human donor with multiple sclerosis. The chain is built from TRBV24-1 and TRBJ2-1; no firm D call. The sequenced sample was CD4+ T cells from PBMCs. This CDR3 reads CATSDRDEQFF. Here the CDR3 DNA reads TGTGCCACCAGTGATCGCGATGAGCAGTTCTTC.